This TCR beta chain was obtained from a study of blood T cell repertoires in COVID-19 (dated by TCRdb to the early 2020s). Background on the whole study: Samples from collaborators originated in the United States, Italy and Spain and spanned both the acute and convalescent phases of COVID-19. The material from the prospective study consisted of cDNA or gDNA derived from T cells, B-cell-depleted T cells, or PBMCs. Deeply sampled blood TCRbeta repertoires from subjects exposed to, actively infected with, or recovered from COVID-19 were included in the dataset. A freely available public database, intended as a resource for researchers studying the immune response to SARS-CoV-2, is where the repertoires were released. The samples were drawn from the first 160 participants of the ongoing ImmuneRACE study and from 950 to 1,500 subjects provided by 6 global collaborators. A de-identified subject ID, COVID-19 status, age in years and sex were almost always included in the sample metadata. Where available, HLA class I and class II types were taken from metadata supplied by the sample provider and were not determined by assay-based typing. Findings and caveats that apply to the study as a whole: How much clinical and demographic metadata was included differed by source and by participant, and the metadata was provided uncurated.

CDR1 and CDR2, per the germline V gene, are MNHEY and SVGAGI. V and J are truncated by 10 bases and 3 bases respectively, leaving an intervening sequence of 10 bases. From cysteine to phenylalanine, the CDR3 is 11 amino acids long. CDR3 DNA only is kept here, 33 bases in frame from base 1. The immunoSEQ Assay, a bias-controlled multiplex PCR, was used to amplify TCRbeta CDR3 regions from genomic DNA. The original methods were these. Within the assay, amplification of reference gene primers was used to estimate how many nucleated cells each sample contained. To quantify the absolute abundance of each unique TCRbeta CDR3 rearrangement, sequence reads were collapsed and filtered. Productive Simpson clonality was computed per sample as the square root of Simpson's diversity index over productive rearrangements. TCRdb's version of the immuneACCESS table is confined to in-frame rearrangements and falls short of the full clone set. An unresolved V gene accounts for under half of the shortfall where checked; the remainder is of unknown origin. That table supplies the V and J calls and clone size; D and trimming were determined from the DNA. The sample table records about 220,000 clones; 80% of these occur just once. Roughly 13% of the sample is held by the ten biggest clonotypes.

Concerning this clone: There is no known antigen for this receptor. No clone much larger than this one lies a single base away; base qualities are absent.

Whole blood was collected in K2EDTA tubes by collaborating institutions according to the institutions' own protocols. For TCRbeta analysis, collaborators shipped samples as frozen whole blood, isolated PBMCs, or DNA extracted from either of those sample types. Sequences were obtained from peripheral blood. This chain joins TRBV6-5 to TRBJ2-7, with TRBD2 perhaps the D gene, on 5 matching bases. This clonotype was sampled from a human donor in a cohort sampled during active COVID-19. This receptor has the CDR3 CATRGDYEQYF. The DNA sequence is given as TGTGCCACCCGGGGAGACTACGAGCAGTACTTC.